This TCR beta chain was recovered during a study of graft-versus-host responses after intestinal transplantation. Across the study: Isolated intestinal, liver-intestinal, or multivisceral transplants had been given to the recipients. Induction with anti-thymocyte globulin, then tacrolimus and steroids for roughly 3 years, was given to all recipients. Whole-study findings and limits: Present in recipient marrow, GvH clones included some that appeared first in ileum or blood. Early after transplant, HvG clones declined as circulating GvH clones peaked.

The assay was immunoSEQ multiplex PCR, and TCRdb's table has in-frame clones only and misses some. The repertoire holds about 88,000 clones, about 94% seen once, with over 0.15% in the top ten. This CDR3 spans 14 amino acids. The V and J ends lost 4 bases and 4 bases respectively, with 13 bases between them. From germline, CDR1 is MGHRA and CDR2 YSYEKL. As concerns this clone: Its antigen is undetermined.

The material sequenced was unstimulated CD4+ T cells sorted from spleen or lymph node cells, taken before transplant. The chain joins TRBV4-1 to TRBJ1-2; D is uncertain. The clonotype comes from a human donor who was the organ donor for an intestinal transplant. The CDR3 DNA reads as TGCGCCAGCAGCCCGACGACGGGAGTCTATGGCTACACCTTC. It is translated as CASSPTTGVYGYTF.